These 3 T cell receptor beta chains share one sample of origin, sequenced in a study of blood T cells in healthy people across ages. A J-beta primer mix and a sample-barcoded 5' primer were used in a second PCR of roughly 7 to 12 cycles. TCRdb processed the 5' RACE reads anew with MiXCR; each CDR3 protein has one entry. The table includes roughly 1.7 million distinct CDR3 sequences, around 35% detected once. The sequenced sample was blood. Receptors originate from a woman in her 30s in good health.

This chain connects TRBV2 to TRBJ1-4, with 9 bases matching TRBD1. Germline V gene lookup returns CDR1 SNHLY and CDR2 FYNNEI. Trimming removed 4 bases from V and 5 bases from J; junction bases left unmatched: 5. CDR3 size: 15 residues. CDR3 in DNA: TGTGCCAGCAGTGTGGGACAGGGAGAGAATGAAAAACTGTTTTTT. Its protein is CASSVGQGENEKLFF. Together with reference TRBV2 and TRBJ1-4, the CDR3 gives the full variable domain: EPEVTQTPSHQVTQMGQEVILRCVPISNHLYFYWYRQILGQKVEFLVSFYNNEISEKSEIFDDQFSVERPDGSNFTLKIRSTKLEDSAMYFCASSVGQGENEKLFFGSGTQLSVL.

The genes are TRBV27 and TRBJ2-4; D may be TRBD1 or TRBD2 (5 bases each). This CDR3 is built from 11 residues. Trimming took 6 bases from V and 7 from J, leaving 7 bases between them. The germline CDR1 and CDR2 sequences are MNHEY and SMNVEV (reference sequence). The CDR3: CASRWGNIQYF. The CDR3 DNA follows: TGTGCCAGCAGATGGGGGAACATTCAGTACTTC.

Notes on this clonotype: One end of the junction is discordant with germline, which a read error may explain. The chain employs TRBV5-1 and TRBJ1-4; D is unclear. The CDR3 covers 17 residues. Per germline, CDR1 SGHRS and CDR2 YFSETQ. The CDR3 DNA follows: TGCGCCAGCAGCTACGTTCCCGTCGATATGTGGCGGGAAAAACGGTTTTTT. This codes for CASSYVPVDMWREKRFF.